A selection of T cell receptor beta chains follows, all from one sample in a study of blood T cell repertoires in COVID-19. The data were produced by immunoSEQ multiplex PCR, yet TCRdb's version contains in-frame clones alone and is incomplete. The sample records 70,000 to 95,000 clones, about 90% being singletons. Sample: peripheral blood. Source of these receptors: a man between 45 and 60 years old with COVID-19, enrolled during active disease. Both conserved end residues are part of each CDR3. Fields, in order: CDR3 length, J gene, clone size, D gene, V gene, CDR3 protein, CDR3 DNA. D genes are given only for firm matches. Not every row has a clone size; where given, it reads once, few, many or a size class.

16 TRBJ1-3 . . TRBV7-2 CASSILGQGSGNTIYF TGTGCCAGCAGCATCCTGGGGCAAGGATCTGGAAACACCATATATTTT
12 TRBJ2-1 once TRBD2 TRBV9 CASSVEGLEQFF TGTGCCAGCAGCGTAGAGGGACTAGAGCAGTTCTTC
14 TRBJ2-2 once . TRBV4-1 CASSQETGTGELFF TGCGCCAGCAGCCAAGAAACCGGCACCGGGGAGCTGTTTTTT
14 TRBJ1-5 . . TRBV9 CASGTNGGDQPQHF TGTGCCAGCGGAACAAATGGGGGGGATCAGCCCCAGCATTTT
14 TRBJ1-2 . TRBD1 TRBV6-2/TRBV6-3 CASSPTGGNYGYTF TGTGCCAGCAGTCCGACAGGGGGCAACTATGGCTACACCTTC
14 TRBJ1-4 . TRBD1 TRBV30 CAWGLGQGWEKLFF TGTGCCTGGGGGCTCGGACAGGGGTGGGAAAAACTGTTTTTT
15 TRBJ2-7 . TRBD2 TRBV10-3 CAISESAGGSGEQYF TGTGCCATCAGTGAGTCGGCGGGGGGGTCAGGTGAGCAGTACTTC
14 TRBJ2-5 . . TRBV4-2 CASSKGGAGETQYF TGTGCCAGCAGCAAGGGGGGGGCAGGGGAGACCCAGTACTTC
21 TRBJ1-6 . TRBD1 TRBV19 CASSLTGTATWSGMYNSPLHF TGTGCCAGTAGTCTAACCGGGACAGCCACATGGTCCGGCATGTATAATTCACCCCTCCACTTT
15 TRBJ1-6 . . TRBV11-2 CASSLYSIAPSTLHF TGTGCCAGCAGTCTATACTCGATTGCCCCTTCGACCCTCCACTTT
16 TRBJ2-1 . TRBD2 TRBV30 CAWSRGSGGLADEQFF TGTGCCTGGAGTAGAGGTAGCGGGGGGCTGGCGGATGAGCAGTTCTTC
13 TRBJ1-3 . . TRBV19 CASSISSGNTIYF TGTGCCAGTAGTATCAGCTCTGGAAACACCATATATTTT
14 TRBJ1-2 . . TRBV5-1 CASSLGTGSDGYTF TGCGCCAGCAGCTTAGGCACAGGGTCGGATGGCTACACCTTC
15 TRBJ2-3 . TRBD2 TRBV3-1/TRBV3-2 CASSQNREGTDTQYF TGTGCCAGCAGCCAAAATAGGGAGGGAACAGATACGCAGTATTTT
18 TRBJ2-1 once . TRBV29-1 CSVEGPERRRSSYNEQFF TGCAGCGTTGAAGGCCCCGAAAGGAGGAGGAGCTCCTACAATGAGCAGTTCTTC
15 TRBJ1-2 . . TRBV3-1/TRBV3-2 CASSQGSAGVSGYTF TGTGCCAGCAGCCAAGGGTCCGCGGGAGTCAGTGGCTACACCTTC
11 TRBJ1-2 . . TRBV20-1 CSARGLRRYTF TGCAGTGCTAGAGGATTAAGGAGGTACACCTTC
15 TRBJ1-5 few . TRBV7-2 CASSLDVGARQPQHF TGTGCCAGCAGCTTAGATGTGGGGGCAAGGCAGCCCCAGCATTTT
15 TRBJ1-3 . TRBD1 TRBV6-5 CASSLTGTSGNTIYF TGTGCCAGCAGTTTGACAGGGACCTCTGGAAACACCATATATTTT
18 TRBJ1-4 . . TRBV21-1 CASSKVRDRVSTNEKLFF TGTGCCAGCAGCAAAGTCAGGGACAGGGTATCTACTAATGAAAAACTGTTTTTT
12 TRBJ1-4 . TRBD1 TRBV7-9 CASSSGQRRLFF TGTGCCAGCAGCTCGGGACAGCGAAGACTGTTTTTT
16 TRBJ2-3 . TRBD2 TRBV3-1/TRBV3-2 CASSEDRTSGTDTQYF TGTGCCAGCAGCGAAGACCGGACTAGCGGAACAGATACGCAGTATTTT
12 TRBJ1-2 . TRBD1 TRBV28 CASSLQGGGYTF TGTGCCAGCAGTTTACAGGGGGGCGGCTACACCTTC
13 TRBJ1-4 . . TRBV30 CACTGIGNEKLFF TGTGCCTGTACAGGGATCGGTAATGAAAAACTGTTTTTT
16 TRBJ1-5 . TRBD1 TRBV10-3 CAISESRTGDYQPQHF TGTGCCATCAGTGAGTCTAGGACAGGGGACTATCAGCCCCAGCATTTT
15 TRBJ2-1 . TRBD2 TRBV7-3 CASSYAGGSYNEQFF TGTGCCAGCAGCTATGCGGGGGGTTCCTACAATGAGCAGTTCTTC
14 TRBJ1-1 . . TRBV5-1 CASRPGQRNTEAFF TGCGCCAGCAGACCTGGACAGAGGAACACTGAAGCTTTCTTT
15 TRBJ1-6 . . TRBV7-2 CASSLAIRGGSPLHF TGTGCCAGCAGCTTAGCGATACGGGGGGGTTCACCCCTCCACTTT
15 TRBJ1-5 once . TRBV9 CASSVGANSNQPQHF TGTGCCAGCAGCGTAGGGGCCAATAGCAATCAGCCCCAGCATTTT
15 TRBJ2-7 few . TRBV3-1/TRBV3-2 CASSQAPGQTYEQYF TGTGCCAGCAGCCAAGCCCCCGGACAGACCTACGAGCAGTACTTC
13 TRBJ2-2 . . TRBV6-5 CASSYSRVGELFF TGTGCCAGCAGTTACTCGAGGGTAGGGGAGCTGTTTTTT
17 TRBJ2-5 . TRBD2 TRBV9 CASSVAASGGSQETQYF TGTGCCAGCAGCGTAGCGGCTAGCGGGGGATCACAAGAGACCCAGTACTTC
16 TRBJ2-1 . TRBD2 TRBV7-3 CASSLIRLAGGGEQFF TGTGCCAGCAGCTTAATTAGGCTAGCGGGGGGAGGTGAGCAGTTCTTC
15 TRBJ1-6 . TRBD1 TRBV6-5 CASSLTGGTNSPLHF TGTGCCAGCAGTTTAACAGGGGGCACGAATTCACCCCTCCACTTT
18 TRBJ1-1 . . TRBV5-1 CASSNDERSPHTNTEAFF TGCGCCAGCAGTAACGATGAGAGATCGCCCCATACGAACACTGAAGCTTTCTTT
16 TRBJ1-3 once . TRBV6-2/TRBV6-3 CASSYAGSGGGNTIYF TGTGCCAGCAGTTACGCGGGCTCCGGCGGTGGAAACACCATATATTTT
15 TRBJ2-1 . . TRBV5-4 CASSLGGGVYNEQFF TGTGCCAGCAGCTTGGGGGGCGGGGTTTACAATGAGCAGTTCTTC
15 TRBJ1-5 . . TRBV5-1 CARSLAGGGSQPQHF TGCGCCCGCAGCTTGGCCGGGGGGGGATCCCAGCCCCAGCATTTT
15 TRBJ2-2 . TRBD1 TRBV7-7 CASSLGAGGTGELFF TGTGCTAGCAGCTTAGGGGCAGGGGGCACCGGGGAGCTGTTTTTT